The rows below give T cell receptor beta chains drawn from one sample of a study of T cells in Graves' hyperthyroidism and ophthalmopathy. MiXCR was run by TCRdb on the multiplex PCR reads, yielding one entry per CDR3 protein. The data hold around 720,000 distinct CDR3 sequences, with 35% observed a single time. Sequenced input: blood. The source is a woman in her 40s with Graves' hyperthyroidism. CDR3s include the opening cysteine and the closing phenylalanine or tryptophan. Fields, in order: D gene, J gene, V gene, clone size, CDR3 DNA, CDR3 protein. D genes are given only for firm matches. Clone size, where shown, is once, few, many, or a class for clones that have expanded.

>TRBD2|TRBJ2-7|TRBV25-1|-
TGTGCCAGCAGCGTTGGGACTAGCGGGAACTACGAGCAGTACTTC
CASSVGTSGNYEQYF
>-|TRBJ2-2|TRBV15|few
TGTGCCACCAGCAGAGAAGATTCCGGGGAGCTGTTTTTT
CATSREDSGELFF
>-|TRBJ1-4|TRBV4-3|many
TGCGCCAGCAGCCAAGGAGGACACCAAGCAACTAATGAAAAACTGTTTTTT
CASSQGGHQATNEKLFF
>-|TRBJ1-6|TRBV7-2|-
TGTGCCAGCAGACCCGATTGGGGGGCTCGAGATCCACCCCTCCACTTT
CASRPDWGARDPPLHF
>TRBD1|TRBJ1-5|TRBV2|many
TGTGCCAGCAGTGATCGACAGGGAGCGGGCATGCAGCCCCAGCATTTT
CASSDRQGAGMQPQHF
>-|TRBJ1-2|TRBV14|-
TGTGCCGGCAGCTTCATCCAGAACTATGGCTACACCTTC
CAGSFIQNYGYTF
>-|TRBJ1-2|TRBV19|once
TGTGCCAGTAGCCCCCCACAGAAAGGCTATGGCTACACCTTC
CASSPPQKGYGYTF
>-|TRBJ1-2|TRBV12-3/TRBV12-4|many
TGTGCCAGCAGTTCTAGCTCGACAGGCAACTATGGCTACACCTTC
CASSSSSTGNYGYTF
>TRBD1|TRBJ2-7|TRBV19|many
TGTGCCAGTAGTCCACAGGGGGCAGGTTACGAGCAGTACTTC
CASSPQGAGYEQYF
>-|TRBJ2-5|TRBV2|-
TGTGCCAGCAGCGGGGACTTACAAGAGACCCAGTACTTC
CASSGDLQETQYF
>TRBD2|TRBJ2-5|TRBV29-1|-
TGCAGCGCGGGACTAGCGAGGCAGACCCAGTACTTC
CSAGLARQTQYF
>-|TRBJ1-3|TRBV6-6|-
TGTGCCAGCAGTTGGGAAAACACCATATATTTT
CASSWENTIYF
>-|TRBJ1-4|TRBV9|many
TGTGCCAGCAGCGTTACATCGGATGGTGGAGAAAAACTGTTTTTT
CASSVTSDGGEKLFF
>TRBD2|TRBJ2-7|TRBV12-3/TRBV12-4|many
TGTGCCAGCAGTTTGACGCGGGAGTCGGGCGAGCAGTACTTC
CASSLTRESGEQYF
>TRBD1|TRBJ2-7|TRBV29-1|many
TGCAGCGCCAAAACGGGACAGGGGTTCGACGAGCAGTACTTC
CSAKTGQGFDEQYF
>TRBD1|TRBJ1-6|TRBV19|-
TGTGCCAGTACCCAGGACAGGCCGAATTCACCCCTCCACTTT
CASTQDRPNSPLHF
>-|TRBJ1-3|TRBV19|many
TGTGCCAGTAAGGAGACTCGCTCTGGAAACACCATATATTTT
CASKETRSGNTIYF
>TRBD1|TRBJ1-1|TRBV7-6|many
TGTGCCAGCAGCTTAGACAGTAGAGGGACAGGGAACACTGAAGCTTTCTTT
CASSLDSRGTGNTEAFF
>-|TRBJ1-5|TRBV10-2|many
TGCGCCAGCAGTGAGGGGCATCGGAGCAATCAGCCCCAGCATTTT
CASSEGHRSNQPQHF
>-|TRBJ1-1|TRBV29-1|many
TGCAGCGTTGAAGGGGACACACAGAACACTGAAGCTTTCTTT
CSVEGDTQNTEAFF
>TRBD1|TRBJ1-1|TRBV5-5|many
TGTGCCAGCAGCTTGACGGGTGAACAGGGGACTGAAGCTTTCTTT
CASSLTGEQGTEAFF
>TRBD1|TRBJ1-4|TRBV2|many
TGTGCCAGCAGCGATGGGACAGCGAATGAAAAACTGTTTTTT
CASSDGTANEKLFF
>TRBD2|TRBJ2-5|TRBV20-1|-
TGCAGTGCTTATACGACTAGCGGTCTTCAAGAGACCCAGTACTTC
CSAYTTSGLQETQYF
>TRBD2|TRBJ2-5|TRBV6-5|many
TGTGCCAGCAGCCCGGGAGGGGGGCTAGAGACCCAGTACTTC
CASSPGGGLETQYF
>TRBD2|TRBJ2-2|TRBV12-3/TRBV12-4|-
TGTGCCAGCAGTCGACTAGCGGGAGGGCTCCGCTCTGGGGAGCTGTTTTTT
CASSRLAGGLRSGELFF
>-|TRBJ1-2|TRBV10-2|many
TGCGCCAGCAGCATTGACGGGACTTCGAGCTACACCTTC
CASSIDGTSSYTF
>TRBD1|TRBJ1-2|TRBV6-6|-
TGTGCCAGCAGTGCCACCGGGACAGGGGGCGGCTACACCTTC
CASSATGTGGGYTF
>-|TRBJ1-5|TRBV6-6|few
TGTGCCAGCAGTTACTCGGAGGATCTGGGTCAGCCCCAGCATTTT
CASSYSEDLGQPQHF
>-|TRBJ2-1|TRBV10-3|-
TGTGCCATCAGTGACGGTGGCATCGAGCAGTTCTTC
CAISDGGIEQFF
>TRBD1|TRBJ2-7|TRBV7-9|many
TGTGCCAGCACCCTCAGAGACAGGGGAAGTTACGAGCAGTACTTC
CASTLRDRGSYEQYF
>TRBD1|TRBJ1-1|TRBV4-1|few
TGCGCCAGCAGTCACAGAGGGACAGGGGAACCGGGTTTCTTT
CASSHRGTGEPGFF
>-|TRBJ1-2|TRBV5-6|few
TGTGCCAGCAGCTTACAAGGGGATGGTATGAGAGGCTACACCTTC
CASSLQGDGMRGYTF
>-|TRBJ1-2|TRBV5-4|-
TGTGCCAGCAGCCAAGAGGGCAGGGTGAATTATGGCTACACCTTC
CASSQEGRVNYGYTF
>-|TRBJ1-4|TRBV19|many
TGTGCCAGCAACTACAAGGGGCTTCGGCATGAAAAACTGTTTTTT
CASNYKGLRHEKLFF
>TRBD1|TRBJ1-2|TRBV29-1|-
TGCAGCGTCTCCACGACAGGGGCGGCGGGCGGCTACACCTTC
CSVSTTGAAGGYTF
>-|TRBJ1-2|TRBV7-2|few
TGTGCCAGCAGCTTAGATCGGTTAGCCAACTATGGCTACACCTTC
CASSLDRLANYGYTF
>-|TRBJ2-5|TRBV25-1|few
TGTGCCAGCTCCGCCCAGCCGGATCAAGAGACCCAGTACTTC
CASSAQPDQETQYF
>TRBD1|TRBJ2-3|TRBV14|-
TGTGCCAGCAGGAGACAGGGGGGTACAGATACGCAGTATTTT
CASRRQGGTDTQYF
>TRBD2|TRBJ2-2|TRBV10-3|few
TGTGCCATCAGTGAACGAGCGGGGGGGACCGGGGAGCTGTTTTTT
CAISERAGGTGELFF
>-|TRBJ1-1|TRBV7-9|-
TGTGCCAGCAGCTTATTCACAGGGAACACTAAAGCTTTCTTT
CASSLFTGNTKAFF
>TRBD1|TRBJ2-7|TRBV5-1|many
TGCGCCAGTCGACAGGGGATCAACGAGCAGTACTTC
CASRQGINEQYF
>TRBD1|TRBJ1-2|TRBV29-1|once
TGCAGCACCCCGGAGAGACAGGGTAACTATGGCTACACCTTC
CSTPERQGNYGYTF
>-|TRBJ2-5|TRBV29-1|many
TGCAGCGTCAGGGGGGACACCGGTCTAAGAACCCAGTACTTC
CSVRGDTGLRTQYF
>-|TRBJ2-6|TRBV12-5|-
TGTGCTAGTGCCCCCTGGGTAGGGCCCGGGGCCAACGTCCTGACTTTC
CASAPWVGPGANVLTF
>TRBD1|TRBJ1-1|TRBV7-9|-
TGTGCCAGCAGCTTACCTTTGACAGGGAAGTTAGGGAACACTGAAGCTTTCTTT
CASSLPLTGKLGNTEAFF